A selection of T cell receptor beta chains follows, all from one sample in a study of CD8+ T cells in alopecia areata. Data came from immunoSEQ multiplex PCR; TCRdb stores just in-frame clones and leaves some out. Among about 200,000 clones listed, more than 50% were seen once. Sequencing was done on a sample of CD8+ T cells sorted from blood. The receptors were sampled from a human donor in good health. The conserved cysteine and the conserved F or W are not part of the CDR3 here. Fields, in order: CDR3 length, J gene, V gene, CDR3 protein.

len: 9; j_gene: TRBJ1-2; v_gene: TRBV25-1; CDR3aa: ASSVQGGYT
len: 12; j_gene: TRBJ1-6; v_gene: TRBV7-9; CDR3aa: ASSLWDRGSPLH
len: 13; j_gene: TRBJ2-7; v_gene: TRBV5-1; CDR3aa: ASSFAGSATYEQY
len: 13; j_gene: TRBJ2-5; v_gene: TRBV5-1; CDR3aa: ASSLGTGGRETQY
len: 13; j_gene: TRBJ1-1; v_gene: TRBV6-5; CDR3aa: ASSLSGQGNTEAF
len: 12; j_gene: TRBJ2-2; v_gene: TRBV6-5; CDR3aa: ASSSGGADGELF
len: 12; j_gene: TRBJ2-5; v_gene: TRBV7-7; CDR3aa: ASSPVEGAETQY
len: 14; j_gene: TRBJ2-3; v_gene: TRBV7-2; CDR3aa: ASSSLTVFGSDTQY
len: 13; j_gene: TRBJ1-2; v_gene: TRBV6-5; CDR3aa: ASSYSPSSNYGYT
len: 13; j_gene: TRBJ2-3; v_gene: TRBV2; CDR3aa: ASSSLAGSTDTQY
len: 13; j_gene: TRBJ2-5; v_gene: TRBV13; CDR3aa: ASSLGTSAMETQY
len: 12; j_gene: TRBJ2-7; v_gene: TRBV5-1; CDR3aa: ASSSGGLVHEQY
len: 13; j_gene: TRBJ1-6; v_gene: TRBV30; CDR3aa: AWSVPGQGVSPLH
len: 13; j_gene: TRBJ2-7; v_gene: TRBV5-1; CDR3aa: ASSYAGESSYEQY
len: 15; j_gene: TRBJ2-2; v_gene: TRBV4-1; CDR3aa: ASSPRLGLAGTGELF
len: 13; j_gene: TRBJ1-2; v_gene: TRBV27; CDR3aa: ASSLWGQFPGGYT
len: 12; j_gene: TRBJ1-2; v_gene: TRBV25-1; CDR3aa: ASSEYRDNYGYT
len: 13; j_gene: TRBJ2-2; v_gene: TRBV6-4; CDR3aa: ASSDGTGNTGELF
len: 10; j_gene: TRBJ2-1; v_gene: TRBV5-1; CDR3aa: ASSLGLAEQF
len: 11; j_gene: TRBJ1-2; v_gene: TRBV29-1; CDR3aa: SVLEQHLYGYT
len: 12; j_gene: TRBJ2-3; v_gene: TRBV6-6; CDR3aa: ASTPSVDTDTQY
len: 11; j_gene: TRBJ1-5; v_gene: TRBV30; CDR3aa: AWSVGIGQPQH
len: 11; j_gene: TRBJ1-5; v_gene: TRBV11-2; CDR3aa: ASSWDTNQPQH
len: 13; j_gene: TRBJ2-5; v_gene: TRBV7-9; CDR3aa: ASSPTIGPRETQY
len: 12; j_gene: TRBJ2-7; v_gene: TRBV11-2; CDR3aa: ASSWGTGEYEQY
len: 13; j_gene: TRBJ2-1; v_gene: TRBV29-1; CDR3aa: SVEYGGLAYNEQF
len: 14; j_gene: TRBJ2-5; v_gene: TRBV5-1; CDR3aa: ASSLTSGGAYETQY
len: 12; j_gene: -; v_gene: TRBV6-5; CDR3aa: ASSYSAGGDEQY
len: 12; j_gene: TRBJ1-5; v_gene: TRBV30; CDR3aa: AWSPGTGGQPQH
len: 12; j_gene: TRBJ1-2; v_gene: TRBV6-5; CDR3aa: ASSLGTGGSIST
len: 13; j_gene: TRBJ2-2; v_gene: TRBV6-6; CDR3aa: ASSYSGGNTGELF
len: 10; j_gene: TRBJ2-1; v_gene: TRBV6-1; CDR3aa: ASTAGGNEQF
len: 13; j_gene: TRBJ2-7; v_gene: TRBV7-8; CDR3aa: ASSSGGTGAYEQY
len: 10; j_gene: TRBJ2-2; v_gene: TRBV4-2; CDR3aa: ASSQMGGELF
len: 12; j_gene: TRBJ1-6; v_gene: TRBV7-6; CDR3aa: ASSSGQTNSPLH
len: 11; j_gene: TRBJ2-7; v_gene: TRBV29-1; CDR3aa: SVGTGGSYEQY
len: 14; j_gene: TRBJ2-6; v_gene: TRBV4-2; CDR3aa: ASSHDDLSGANVLT
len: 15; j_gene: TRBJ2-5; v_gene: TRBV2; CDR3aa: ASSDLTVRPKQETQY
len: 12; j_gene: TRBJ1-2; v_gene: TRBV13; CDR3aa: ASSPPGTNHGYT
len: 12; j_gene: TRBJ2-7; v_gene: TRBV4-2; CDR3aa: ASAAPGTGYEQY
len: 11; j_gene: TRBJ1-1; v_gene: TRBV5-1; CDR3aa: ASSWTKGTEAF
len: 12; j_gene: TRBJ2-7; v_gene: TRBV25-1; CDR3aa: ASSPKGVRNEQY
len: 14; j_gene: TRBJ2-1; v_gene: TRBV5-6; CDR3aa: ASSLALAGGAWEQF
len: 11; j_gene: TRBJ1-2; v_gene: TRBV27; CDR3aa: ATKERSNYGYT
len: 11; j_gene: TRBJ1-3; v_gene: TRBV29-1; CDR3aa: SVFTGSGNTIY
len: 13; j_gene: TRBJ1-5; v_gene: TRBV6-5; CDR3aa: ASSRTGGSNQPQH
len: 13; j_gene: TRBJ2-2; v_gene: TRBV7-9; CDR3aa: ANPRQGTHTGELF
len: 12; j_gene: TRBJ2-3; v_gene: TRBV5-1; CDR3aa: ASSFGTSTDTQY
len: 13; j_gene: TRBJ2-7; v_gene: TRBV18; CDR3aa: ASSPGLAPDYEQY
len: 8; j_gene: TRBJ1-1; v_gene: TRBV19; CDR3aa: ATGGTEAF
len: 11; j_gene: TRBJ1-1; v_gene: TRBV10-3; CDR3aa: AISLGGNTEAF
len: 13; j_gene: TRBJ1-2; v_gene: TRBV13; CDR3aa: ASSRGGLEDYGYT